The clone carrying this T cell receptor beta chain has more than one count but fewer than ten. Its antigen remains unidentified. The data derive from a study of cytomegalovirus exposure and HLA in healthy donors. Germline V lookup: CDR1 MNHEY, CDR2 SMNVEV (reference sequence). CDR3 length: 19 amino acids. With 6 bases clipped from V and 2 bases from J, the junction kept 17 bases outside the gene matches. Broader study findings: TCR beta sequences reportedly predicted the HLA-A and HLA-B alleles of most subjects accurately. Most TCR sequences were seen very rarely across donors, but some public TCRs occurred in many.

All the people who gave samples were healthy bone marrow donors. Primers for the PCR totalled 60 Vbeta and 13 Jbeta. Assay used: immunoSEQ multiplex PCR; TCRdb lists only in-frame clones, some missing. The sample has 35,000 to 45,000 clones, approximately 57% seen once; the top ten hold around 12%. Specimen: PBMCs. The chain uses TRBV27 and TRBJ2-7; 12 bases agree with TRBD2. The TCR sequence derives from a man between 60 and 75 years old in good health and CMV-seropositive. Here the CDR3 DNA reads TGTGCCAGCAGCACTACGACTAGCGGGAGAATTCTGGAGGCCTACGAGCAGTACTTC. Translated, it gives CASSTTTSGRILEAYEQYF.